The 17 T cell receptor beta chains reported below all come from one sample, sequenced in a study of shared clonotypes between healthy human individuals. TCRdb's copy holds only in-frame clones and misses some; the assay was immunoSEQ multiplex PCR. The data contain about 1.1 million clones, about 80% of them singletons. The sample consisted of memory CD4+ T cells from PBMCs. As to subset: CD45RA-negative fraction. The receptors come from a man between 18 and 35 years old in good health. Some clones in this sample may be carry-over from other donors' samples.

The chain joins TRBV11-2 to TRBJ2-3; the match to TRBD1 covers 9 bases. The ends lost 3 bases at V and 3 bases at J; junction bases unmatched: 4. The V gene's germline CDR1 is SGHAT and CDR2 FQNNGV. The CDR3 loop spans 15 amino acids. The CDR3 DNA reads TGTGCCAGCAGCTTGGGGACAGGGAGGACAGATACGCAGTATTTT. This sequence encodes CASSLGTGRTDTQYF.

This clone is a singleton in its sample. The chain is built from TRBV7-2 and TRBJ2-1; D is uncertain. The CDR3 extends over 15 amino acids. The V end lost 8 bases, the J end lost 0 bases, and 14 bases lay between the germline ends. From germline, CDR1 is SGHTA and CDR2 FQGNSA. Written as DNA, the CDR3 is TGTGCCAGCCAACGGACGTTTAGCTCCTACAATGAGCAGTTCTTC. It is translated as CASQRTFSSYNEQFF.

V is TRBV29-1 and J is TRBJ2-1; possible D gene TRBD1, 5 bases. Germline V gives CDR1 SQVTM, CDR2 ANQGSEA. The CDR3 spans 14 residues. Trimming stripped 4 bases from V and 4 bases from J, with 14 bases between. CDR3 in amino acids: CSVGAAGFYNEQFF. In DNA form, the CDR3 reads TGCAGCGTTGGGGCGGCAGGGTTTTACAATGAGCAGTTCTTC.

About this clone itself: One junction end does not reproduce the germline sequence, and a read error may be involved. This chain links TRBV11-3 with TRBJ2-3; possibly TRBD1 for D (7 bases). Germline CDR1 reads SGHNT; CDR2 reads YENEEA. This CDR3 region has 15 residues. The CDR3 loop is CASSLDYGGTVTQYF. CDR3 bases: TGTGCCAGCAGCTTAGATTACGGCGGGACAGTTACGCAGTATTTT.

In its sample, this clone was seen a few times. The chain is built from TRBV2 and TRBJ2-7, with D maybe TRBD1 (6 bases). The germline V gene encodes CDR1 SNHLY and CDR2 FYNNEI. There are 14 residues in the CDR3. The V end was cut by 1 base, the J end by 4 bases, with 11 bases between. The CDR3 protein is CASSEEAGAYEQYF. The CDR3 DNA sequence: TGTGCCAGCAGTGAAGAGGCAGGGGCATACGAGCAGTACTTC.

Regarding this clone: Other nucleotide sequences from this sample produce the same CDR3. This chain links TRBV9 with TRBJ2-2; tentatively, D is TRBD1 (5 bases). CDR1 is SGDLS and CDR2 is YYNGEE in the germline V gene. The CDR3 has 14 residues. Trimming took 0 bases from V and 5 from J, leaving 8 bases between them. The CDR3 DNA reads TGTGCCAGCAGCGTAGAAGGGGCTACCGGGGAGCTGTTTTTT. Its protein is CASSVEGATGELFF.

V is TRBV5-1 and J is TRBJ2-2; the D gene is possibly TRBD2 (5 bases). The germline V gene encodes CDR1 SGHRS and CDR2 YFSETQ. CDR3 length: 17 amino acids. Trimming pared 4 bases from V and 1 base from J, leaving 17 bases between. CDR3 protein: CASSADSDPWNTGELFF. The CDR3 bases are TGCGCCAGCAGCGCGGACTCCGACCCCTGGAACACCGGGGAGCTGTTTTTT.

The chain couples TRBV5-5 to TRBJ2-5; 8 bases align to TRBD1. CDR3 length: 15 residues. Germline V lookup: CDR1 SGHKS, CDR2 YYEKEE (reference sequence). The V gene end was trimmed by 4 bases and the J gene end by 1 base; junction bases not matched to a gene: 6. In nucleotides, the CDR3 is TGTGCCAGCAGCATTTCGACAGGGGTCCAAGAGACCCAGTACTTC. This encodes CASSISTGVQETQYF. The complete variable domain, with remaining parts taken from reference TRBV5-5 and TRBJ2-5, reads DAGVTQSPTHLIKTRGQQVTLRCSPISGHKSVSWYQQVLGQGPQFIFQYYEKEERGRGNFPDRFSARQFPNYSSELNVNALLLGDSALYLCASSISTGVQETQYFGPGTRLLVL.

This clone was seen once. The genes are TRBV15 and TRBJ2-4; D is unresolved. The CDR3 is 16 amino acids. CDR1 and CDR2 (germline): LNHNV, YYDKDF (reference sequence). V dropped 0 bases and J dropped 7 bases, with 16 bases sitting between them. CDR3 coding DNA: TGTGCCACCAGCAGAGATTGGTCAGTCCTTAGGAACATTCAGTACTTC. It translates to CATSRDWSVLRNIQYF.

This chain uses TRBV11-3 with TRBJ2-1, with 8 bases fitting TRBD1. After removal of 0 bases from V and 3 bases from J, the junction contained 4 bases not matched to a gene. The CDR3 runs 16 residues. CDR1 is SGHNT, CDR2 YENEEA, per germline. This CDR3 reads CASSLEGTGIYNEQFF. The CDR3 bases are TGTGCCAGCAGCTTAGAAGGGACAGGAATCTACAATGAGCAGTTCTTC.

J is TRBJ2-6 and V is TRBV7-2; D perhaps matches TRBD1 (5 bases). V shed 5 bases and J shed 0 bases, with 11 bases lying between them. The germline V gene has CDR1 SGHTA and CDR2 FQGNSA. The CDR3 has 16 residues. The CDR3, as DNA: TGTGCCAGCAGCCTACAGGCCCTCTCTGGGGCCAACGTCCTGACTTTC. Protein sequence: CASSLQALSGANVLTF.

The CDR3 bases are TGTGCCAGCGGAAGACCGAATGAAAAACTGTTTTTT. Translated: CASGRPNEKLFF. The V and J genes are TRBV28 and TRBJ1-4; D gene uncertain. This CDR3 is built from 12 residues. V gave up 8 bases and J gave up 5 bases, with 9 bases separating them. CDR1 and CDR2 from the germline V gene are MDHEN and SYDVKM.

The CDR3 here is CASSLVPASEKLFF. CDR3 DNA sequence: TGCGCCAGCAGCTTGGTCCCAGCGAGTGAAAAACTGTTTTTT. This chain connects TRBV5-1 to TRBJ1-4; D is undetermined. V was pared by 0 bases and J by 7 bases, with 10 bases between. Looked up from germline, CDR1 is SGHRS and CDR2 is YFSETQ. The CDR3 loop spans 14 amino acids.

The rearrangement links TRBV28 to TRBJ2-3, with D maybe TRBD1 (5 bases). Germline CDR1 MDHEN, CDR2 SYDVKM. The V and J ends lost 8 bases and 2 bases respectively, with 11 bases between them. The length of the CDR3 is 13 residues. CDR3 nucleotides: TGTGCCAGCGAGACAGATACCACAGATACGCAGTATTTT. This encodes CASETDTTDTQYF.

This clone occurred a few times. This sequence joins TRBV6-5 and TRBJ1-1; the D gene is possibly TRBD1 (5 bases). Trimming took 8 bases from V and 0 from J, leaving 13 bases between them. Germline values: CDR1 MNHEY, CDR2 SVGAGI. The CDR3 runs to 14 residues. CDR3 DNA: TGTGCCAGCTGGGGGAATGGGATGAACACTGAAGCTTTCTTT. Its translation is CASWGNGMNTEAFF.

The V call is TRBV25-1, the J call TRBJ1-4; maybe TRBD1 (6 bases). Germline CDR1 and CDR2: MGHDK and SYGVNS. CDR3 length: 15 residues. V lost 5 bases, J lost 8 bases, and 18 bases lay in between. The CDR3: CASSPMTGFGEKLFF. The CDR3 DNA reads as TGTGCCAGCAGTCCAATGACAGGATTTGGGGAAAAACTGTTTTTT.

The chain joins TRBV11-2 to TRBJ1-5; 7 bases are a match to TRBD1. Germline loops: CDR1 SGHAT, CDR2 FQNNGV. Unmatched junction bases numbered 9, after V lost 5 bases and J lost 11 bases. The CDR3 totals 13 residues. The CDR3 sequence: CASSRNTGAAQHF. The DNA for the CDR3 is TGTGCCAGCAGCCGGAATACAGGGGCGGCCCAGCATTTT.